The 13 T cell receptor beta chains below were found in one sample sequenced in a study of cytomegalovirus exposure and HLA in healthy donors. The PCR employed 60 Vbeta primers together with 13 Jbeta primers. Assay used: immunoSEQ multiplex PCR; TCRdb lists only in-frame clones, some missing. The data contain some 90,000 clones, 76% of them singletons. Sequencing input: PBMCs. The receptors originated from a man between 35 and 55 years old in good health and CMV-seronegative.

J is TRBJ1-3 and V is TRBV7-9, with 9 nucleotides matching TRBD1. The CDR3 is made up of 16 amino acids. Trimming took 4 bases from V and 7 from J; bases not matched to a gene: 11. Germline loops: CDR1 SEHNR, CDR2 FQNEAQ (reference sequence). CDR3 nucleotide sequence: TGTGCCAGCAGCTCCACCGGGGACAGGGTAGTGAACACCATATATTTT. Amino acid sequence: CASSSTGDRVVNTIYF.

The chain is built from TRBV4-2 and TRBJ2-7; a possible D gene is TRBD2 (6 bases). Germline V gives CDR1 LGHNA, CDR2 YNFKEQ. The CDR3 is made up of 13 amino acids. V lost 1 base, J lost 7 bases, and 11 bases lay in between. The CDR3 loop reads CASSQVGAGEQYF. CDR3 sequence (DNA): TGTGCCAGCAGCCAAGTGGGCGCGGGAGAGCAGTACTTC.

V gene TRBV13 combines with J gene TRBJ2-3, with TRBD2 matching 11 bases. Losses at the gene ends were 3 bases for V and 2 bases for J; bases not matched to a gene: 7. The CDR3 consists of 17 residues. From germline, CDR1 is PRHDT and CDR2 FYEKMQ (reference sequence). In DNA form, the CDR3 reads TGTGCCAGCAGCTTCGTTCAGGGACTAGCGGCCACAGATACGCAGTATTTT. It translates to CASSFVQGLAATDTQYF.

This clone was seen only once. In nucleotides, the CDR3 is TGTGCCAGCAGCTTAGGTGTTTCCGGGAGGGACTATGGCTACACCTTC. As protein: CASSLGVSGRDYGYTF. J is TRBJ1-2 and V is TRBV11-2; no clear D gene. The CDR3 consists of 16 residues. Between the trimmed V and J ends, which lost 1 base and 3 bases, there was a span of 15 bases. CDR1 and CDR2 from the germline V gene are SGHAT and FQNNGV.

The chain is built from TRBV13 and TRBJ2-2; TRBD1 might be the D (5 bases). This CDR3 region has 15 residues. Trimming removed 5 bases from V and 2 bases from J, with 12 bases in between. Germline CDR1 PRHDT, CDR2 FYEKMQ (reference sequence). The CDR3 is CASSEWGRNTGELFF. CDR3 DNA: TGTGCCAGCAGCGAGTGGGGCAGAAACACCGGGGAGCTGTTTTTT.

This clone was seen a handful of times. The chain carries TRBV2 and TRBJ2-7; 10 bases line up with TRBD2. The V gene end was trimmed by 6 bases and the J gene end by 3 bases; junction bases not matched to a gene: 5. The length of the CDR3 is 14 residues. The germline CDR1 and CDR2 sequences are SNHLY and FYNNEI. The CDR3 nucleotides are TGTGCCAGCAGGGCGTCTAGCGGGGGCTACGAGCAGTACTTC. Translated, it gives CASRASSGGYEQYF.

This chain uses TRBV6-5 with TRBJ2-5, with 9 bases aligning to TRBD2. With 8 bases clipped from V and 4 bases from J, the junction kept 8 bases outside the gene matches. In germline, CDR1 is MNHEY, CDR2 SVGAGI. The CDR3 runs to 14 residues. In nucleotides, the CDR3 is TGTGCCAGCGGAGAAAAGCGGGGGGTAGAGACCCAGTACTTC. Encoded protein: CASGEKRGVETQYF.

This clone was counted once. The V gene is TRBV11-3, the J gene TRBJ2-3; 10 bases are shared with TRBD1. The CDR3 has 16 amino acids. V lost 4 bases, J lost 4 bases, and 8 bases stayed unmatched. Germline assignment: CDR1 SGHNT and CDR2 YENEEA. As DNA, the CDR3 is TGTGCCAGCAGCTCTCCCCTGGGACAGGGGTCAGATACGCAGTATTTT. Translating gives CASSSPLGQGSDTQYF.

The chain carries TRBV6-5 and TRBJ1-1; 10 nucleotides align to TRBD1. Germline V gene sequence: CDR1 MNHEY, CDR2 SVGAGI. The CDR3 consists of 13 residues. The V and J ends lost 4 bases and 6 bases, in that order; junction bases with no gene match: 2. The CDR3 bases are TGTGCCAGCAGTTCGACAGGGGGCCCTGAAGCTTTCTTT. Its translation is CASSSTGGPEAFF.

The chain recombines TRBV5-1 with TRBJ2-1, with 11 bases fitting TRBD2. CDR1 is SGHRS, CDR2 YFSETQ, per germline. Unmatched junction bases numbered 7, after V lost 4 bases and J lost 4 bases. The CDR3 runs 16 residues. The CDR3 DNA reads TGCGCCAGCAGCGGGGGACTAGCGGCACTTTACAATGAGCAGTTCTTC. Protein product: CASSGGLAALYNEQFF.

The rearrangement uses TRBV5-4 and TRBJ1-1, with 7 nucleotides matching TRBD1. The CDR3 totals 14 residues. Germline loops: CDR1 SGHNT, CDR2 YYREEE (reference sequence). Trimming cost V 6 bases and J 1 base; bases outside gene matches: 6. The CDR3 region has the DNA TGTGCCAGCACCGAGGACAGGAGGAACACTGAAGCTTTCTTT. Translated, it gives CASTEDRRNTEAFF.

This chain links TRBV11-2 with TRBJ2-5, with a tentative D call TRBD1 (6 bases). CDR3 length equals 16 residues. Looked up from germline, CDR1 is SGHAT and CDR2 is FQNNGV. V was trimmed by 3 bases and J by 2 bases, leaving 16 bases between them. For the CDR3, the DNA is TGTGCCAGCAGCTTGGGGGCTGGGATCCCACAAGAGACCCAGTACTTC. Encoded protein: CASSLGAGIPQETQYF.

The chain is built from TRBV19 and TRBJ2-1; 8 bases map to TRBD1. The CDR3 loop spans 12 amino acids. Germline assignment: CDR1 LNHDA and CDR2 SQIVND (reference sequence). J lost 11 bases, V lost 5 bases, and 5 bases had no gene match. CDR3 DNA: TGTGCCAGTAGTGCCGACAGGGGTAAGCAGTTCTTC. Its protein is CASSADRGKQFF.